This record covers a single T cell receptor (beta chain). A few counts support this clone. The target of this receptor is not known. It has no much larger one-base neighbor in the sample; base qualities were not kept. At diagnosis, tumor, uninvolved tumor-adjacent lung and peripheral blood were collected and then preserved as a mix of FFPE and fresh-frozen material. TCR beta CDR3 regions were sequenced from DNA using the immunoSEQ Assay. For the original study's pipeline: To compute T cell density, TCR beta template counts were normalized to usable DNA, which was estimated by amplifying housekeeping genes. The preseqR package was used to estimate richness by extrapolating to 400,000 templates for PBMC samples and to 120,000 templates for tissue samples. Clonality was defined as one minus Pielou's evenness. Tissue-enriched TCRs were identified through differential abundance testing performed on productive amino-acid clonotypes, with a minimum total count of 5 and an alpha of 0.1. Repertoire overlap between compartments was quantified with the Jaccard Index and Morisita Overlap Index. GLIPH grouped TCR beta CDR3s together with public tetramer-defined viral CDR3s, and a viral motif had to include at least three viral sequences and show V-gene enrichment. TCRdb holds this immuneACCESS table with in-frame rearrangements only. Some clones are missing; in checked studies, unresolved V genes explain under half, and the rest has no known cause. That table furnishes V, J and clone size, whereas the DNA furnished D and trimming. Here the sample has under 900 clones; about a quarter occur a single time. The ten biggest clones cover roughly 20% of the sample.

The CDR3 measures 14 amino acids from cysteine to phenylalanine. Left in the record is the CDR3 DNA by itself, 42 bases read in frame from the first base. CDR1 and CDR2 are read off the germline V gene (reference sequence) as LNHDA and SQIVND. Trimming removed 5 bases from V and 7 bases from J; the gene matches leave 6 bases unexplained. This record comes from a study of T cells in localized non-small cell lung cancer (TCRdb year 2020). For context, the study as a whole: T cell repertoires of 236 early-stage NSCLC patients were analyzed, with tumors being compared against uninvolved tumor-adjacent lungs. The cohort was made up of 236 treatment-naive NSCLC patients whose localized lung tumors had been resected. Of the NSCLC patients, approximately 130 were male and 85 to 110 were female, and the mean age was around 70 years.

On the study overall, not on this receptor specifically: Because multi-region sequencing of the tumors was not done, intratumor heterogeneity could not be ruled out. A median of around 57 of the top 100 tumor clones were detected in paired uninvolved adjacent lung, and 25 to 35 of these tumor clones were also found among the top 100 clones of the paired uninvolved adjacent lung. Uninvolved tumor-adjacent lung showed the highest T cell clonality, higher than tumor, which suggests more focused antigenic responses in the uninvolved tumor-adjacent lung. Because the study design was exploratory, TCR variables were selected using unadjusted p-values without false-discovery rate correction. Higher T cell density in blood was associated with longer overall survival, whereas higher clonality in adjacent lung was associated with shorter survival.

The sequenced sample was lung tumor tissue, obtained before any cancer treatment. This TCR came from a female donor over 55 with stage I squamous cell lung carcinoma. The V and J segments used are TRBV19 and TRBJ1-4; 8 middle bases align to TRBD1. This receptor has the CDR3 CASSSSGGGEKLFF. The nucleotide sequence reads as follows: TGTGCCAGTAGTTCATCAGGGGGCGGTGAAAAACTGTTTTTT.